This entry lists 18 T cell receptor beta chains sequenced from one sample in a study of blood T cell repertoires in COVID-19. TCRdb keeps only in-frame clones here, not all; method: immunoSEQ multiplex PCR. The sample has 220,000 or so clones, about 93% seen once. Material for sequencing was peripheral blood. The receptors here all came from a man aged 60-69 years with COVID-19, enrolled during active disease.

The CDR3 DNA reads as TGTGCCAGCTCACCCACCGGGGAAGGAGGCGGGGAGCTGTTTTTT. Protein product: CASSPTGEGGGELFF. The chain employs TRBV18 and TRBJ2-2; tentative D call: TRBD2 (5 bases). Germline assignment: CDR1 KGHSH and CDR2 LQKENI. V lost 3 bases and J 7 bases, leaving 15 bases between the germline ends. The CDR3 consists of 15 residues.

The chain has TRBV19 and TRBJ2-1; 12 nucleotides match TRBD2. Trimming cost V 4 bases and J 3 bases; bases outside gene matches: 4. Germline V gene sequence: CDR1 LNHDA, CDR2 SQIVND (reference sequence). The CDR3 has 16 amino acids. CDR3 in amino acids: CASSKQLAGGYNEQFF. CDR3 sequence (DNA): TGTGCCAGTAGTAAACAACTAGCGGGAGGCTACAATGAGCAGTTCTTC. Full variable domain (missing parts from reference TRBV19 and TRBJ2-1): DGGITQSPKYLFRKEGQNVTLSCEQNLNHDAMYWYRQDPGQGLRLIYYSQIVNDFQKGDIAEGYSVSREKKESFPLTVTSAQKNPTAFYLCASSKQLAGGYNEQFFGPGTRLTVL.

V gene TRBV23-1 combines with J gene TRBJ1-2, with no clear D. TRBV23-1 qualifies as an ORF whose function is uncertain. Deletions cut 1 base from V and 1 base from J, with 10 bases between. The CDR3 is made up of 15 amino acids. The CDR3 DNA reads TGCGCCAGCAGTCAATGCGGAGCGTATAACTATGGCTACACCTTC. Translating it yields CASSQCGAYNYGYTF.

The chain combines TRBV5-1 with TRBJ2-1, with TRBD2 matching over 7 bases. The trim removed 2 bases at V and 2 bases at J, leaving 7 bases unmatched. CDR1 and CDR2 from the germline V gene are SGHRS and YFSETQ. The CDR3 consists of 16 residues. The CDR3 loop reads CASSFPPSGAYNEQFF. As DNA, the CDR3 is TGCGCCAGCAGCTTCCCCCCGAGCGGGGCCTACAATGAGCAGTTCTTC.

This chain uses TRBV3-1 (or the pseudogene TRBV3-2) with TRBJ1-5; 7 nucleotides align to TRBD1. The CDR3 is 13 amino acids. The germline V gene encodes CDR1 LGHDT and CDR2 YNNKEL (reference sequence). V dropped 5 bases and J dropped 4; count of bases not matched to a gene: 2. The CDR3, as DNA: TGTGCCAGCAGCAAGACAGGGAATCAGCCCCAGCATTTT. Translation: CASSKTGNQPQHF.

The V and J genes are TRBV15 and TRBJ1-4, with D unresolved. The CDR3 extends over 15 amino acids. Between the trimmed V and J ends, which lost 0 bases and 5 bases, there was a span of 10 bases. CDR1 is LNHNV and CDR2 is YYDKDF in the germline V gene (reference sequence). The CDR3 loop reads CATSRERIWNEKLFF. Here the CDR3 DNA reads TGTGCCACCAGCAGAGAGAGAATTTGGAATGAAAAACTGTTTTTT.

The rearrangement joins TRBV9 to TRBJ2-2; TRBD2 aligns across 9 bases. Losses at the gene ends were 0 bases for V and 4 bases for J; bases not matched to a gene: 7. The CDR3 covers 17 residues. Germline loops: CDR1 SGDLS, CDR2 YYNGEE. For the CDR3, the DNA is TGTGCCAGCAGCGTAGCTGTGCTAGCGGGATTCACCGGGGAGCTGTTTTTT. Translating gives CASSVAVLAGFTGELFF.

The V gene is TRBV6-1, the J gene TRBJ1-1; D remains ambiguous. The CDR3 consists of 13 residues. Trimming removed 3 bases at V and 2 bases at J, with 7 bases between. The V gene's germline CDR1 is MNHNS and CDR2 SASEGT. As DNA, the CDR3 is TGTGCCAGCAGTGAGACACTTAACACTGAAGCTTTCTTT. Residues: CASSETLNTEAFF.

The chain couples TRBV7-6 to TRBJ2-2; a possible D gene is TRBD2 (5 bases). V lost 5 bases and J 6 bases, leaving 16 bases between the germline ends. The CDR3 length is 15 residues. CDR1 and CDR2 from the germline V gene are SGHVS and FNYEAQ. The CDR3, as DNA: TGTGCCAGCAGCCCCGGACTGGGCCCCCCCGGGGAGCTGTTTTTT. The encoded protein is CASSPGLGPPGELFF.

CDR3 DNA sequence: TGTGCCATCAGTGAGGACCCGGGGGGTTCACCCCTCCACTTT. It translates to CAISEDPGGSPLHF. V gene TRBV10-3 combines with J gene TRBJ1-6; D is perhaps TRBD1 (5 bases). The V end was cut by 2 bases, the J end by 9 bases, with 11 bases between. In germline, CDR1 is ENHRY, CDR2 SYGVKD. This CDR3 is 14 amino acids long.

The chain uses TRBV2 and TRBJ1-5; D unresolved. CDR1 and CDR2 from the germline V gene are SNHLY and FYNNEI. V was pared by 3 bases and J by 0 bases, with 18 bases between. The CDR3 sequence is 18 residues long. CDR3 residues: CASSEFEQTPYSNQPQHF. The CDR3 nucleotides are TGTGCCAGCAGTGAGTTTGAACAGACGCCGTATAGCAATCAGCCCCAGCATTTT. The full variable domain, completed using reference TRBV2 and TRBJ1-5, is EPEVTQTPSHQVTQMGQEVILRCVPISNHLYFYWYRQILGQKVEFLVSFYNNEISEKSEIFDDQFSVERPDGSNFTLKIRSTKLEDSAMYFCASSEFEQTPYSNQPQHFGDGTRLSIL.

DNA for the CDR3: TGTGCCACCCCCACGGGGACAGCGGAGACAAATATAATCCTCTACGAGCAGTACTTC. Translating it yields CATPTGTAETNIILYEQYF. The chain is built from TRBV10-3 and TRBJ2-7; 7 bases match TRBD1. The CDR3 length is 19 residues. CDR1 and CDR2 from the germline V gene are ENHRY and SYGVKD. The V and J ends lost 10 bases and 3 bases, in that order; junction bases with no gene match: 27.

This chain uses TRBV5-5 with TRBJ2-7, with 10 nucleotides matching TRBD2. Unmatched junction bases numbered 7, after V lost 3 bases and J lost 1 base. The CDR3 totals 16 residues. Germline assignment: CDR1 SGHKS and CDR2 YYEKEE (reference sequence). CDR3: CASSSQRTSGSYEQYF. DNA for the CDR3: TGTGCCAGCAGCTCCCAGCGGACTAGCGGATCCTACGAGCAGTACTTC.

This clone is a singleton in its sample. This rearrangement joins TRBV9 to TRBJ1-3; 8 nucleotides line up with TRBD1. CDR1 and CDR2 (germline): SGDLS, YYNGEE. V lost 4 bases, J lost 4 bases, and 10 bases stayed unmatched. This CDR3 has 16 residues. The CDR3 sequence: CASSPGQGGAGNTIYF. The DNA of the CDR3 is TGTGCCAGCAGCCCAGGACAGGGAGGTGCGGGAAACACCATATATTTT.

The gene calls are TRBV9 and TRBJ2-1; maybe TRBD1 (5 bases). Trimming stripped 3 bases from V and 0 bases from J, with 7 bases between. The germline V gene encodes CDR1 SGDLS and CDR2 YYNGEE. The CDR3 contains 14 residues. The CDR3 reads CASSETDSYNEQFF. The CDR3 DNA sequence: TGTGCCAGCAGCGAGACAGACTCCTACAATGAGCAGTTCTTC.

This clone has more than one count but fewer than ten. This chain uses TRBV29-1 with TRBJ2-7; tentative D call: TRBD1 (6 bases). Trimming stripped 7 bases from V and 1 base from J, with 8 bases between. The germline CDR1 and CDR2 sequences are SQVTM and ANQGSEA. The CDR3 runs to 11 residues. The CDR3 coding sequence is TGCAGCGCTGGACAGTCCTACGAGCAGTACTTC. This gives the protein CSAGQSYEQYF.

The genes are TRBV30 and TRBJ1-2; D ambiguous. The CDR3 consists of 16 residues. CDR1 is GTSNPN, CDR2 SVGIG, per germline (reference sequence). V lost 0 bases, J lost 5 bases, and 19 bases lay in between. The CDR3 DNA reads TGTGCCTGGAGTGTGGCCGGGTTCCGCGGAGTTTATGGCTACACCTTC. As protein: CAWSVAGFRGVYGYTF. Complete variable domain (other parts from reference TRBV30 and TRBJ1-2): SQTIHQWPATLVQPVGSPLSLECTVEGTSNPNLYWYRQAAGRGLQLLFYSVGIGQISSEVPQNLSASRPQDRQFILSSKKLLLSDSGFYLCAWSVAGFRGVYGYTFGSGTRLTVV.

The chain carries TRBV5-1 and TRBJ2-7; 9 positions agree with TRBD1. J gave up 6 bases and V 4 bases, and 8 bases lay outside the gene matches. Germline CDR1 SGHRS, CDR2 YFSETQ. CDR3 size: 14 residues. Here the CDR3 DNA reads TGCGCCAGCAGCGAGGGACAGGGACTCCTCGAGCAGTACTTC. It encodes CASSEGQGLLEQYF.